Listed below are T cell receptor beta chains from one sample, sequenced in a study of blood T cell repertoires in COVID-19. TCRdb's table, derived via immunoSEQ multiplex PCR, lists solely in-frame clones and lacks some. This table has approximately 97,000 clones, 84% appearing once. Sequenced material: peripheral blood. The receptors stem from a human donor in a cohort sampled during active COVID-19. CDR3s leave out the opening cysteine and the closing phenylalanine or tryptophan. D genes are given only for firm matches.

D gene: TRBD2
V gene: TRBV4-3
J gene: TRBJ2-3
CDR3 protein: ASSQGLAGGDTQY

D gene: NA
V gene: TRBV2
J gene: TRBJ2-1
CDR3 protein: ASKYRGDYNEQF

D gene: NA
V gene: TRBV27
J gene: TRBJ2-2
CDR3 protein: ASSFGGRHPGELF

D gene: TRBD2
V gene: TRBV7-3
J gene: TRBJ2-7
CDR3 protein: ASRRDYSSYEQY

D gene: TRBD2
V gene: TRBV4-2
J gene: TRBJ2-7
CDR3 protein: ASSQVEAGGTGEQY

D gene: TRBD2
V gene: TRBV11-3
J gene: TRBJ2-5
CDR3 protein: ASSLGAGGRETQY

D gene: TRBD2
V gene: TRBV3-1/TRBV3-2
J gene: TRBJ2-5
CDR3 protein: ASSHIAGGIGTQY

D gene: NA
V gene: TRBV25-1
J gene: TRBJ2-3
CDR3 protein: ASSEFRGTDTQY

D gene: NA
V gene: TRBV5-1
J gene: TRBJ2-7
CDR3 protein: ASSLEGDPLLEQY

D gene: TRBD2
V gene: TRBV11-2
J gene: TRBJ2-1
CDR3 protein: ATPGRGGYNEQF

D gene: NA
V gene: TRBV5-1
J gene: TRBJ2-7
CDR3 protein: ASKGAGGPAGSYEQY

D gene: TRBD1
V gene: TRBV7-2
J gene: TRBJ1-2
CDR3 protein: ASSLGQGVYGYT

D gene: TRBD2
V gene: TRBV7-2
J gene: TRBJ2-3
CDR3 protein: ASSPSSGGADTQY

D gene: TRBD1
V gene: TRBV6-5
J gene: TRBJ2-7
CDR3 protein: ASTTTGGSYEQY